A single count supports the clone carrying this TCR beta chain. Antigen specificity is unknown. This record comes from a study of cytomegalovirus exposure and HLA in healthy donors. General study points: Highly shared sequence variants in one cluster were likely a sequencing artifact. Analysis was carried out at a later point, and it linked a missense DCLRE1C variant to TCR beta V- and J-gene trimming.

The PCR had 60 Vbeta and 13 Jbeta primers. Clones were read by immunoSEQ multiplex PCR, and TCRdb kept only the in-frame ones, dropping some. This sample has 150,000 to 200,000 clones, with about 78% found just once. Each donor's status was that of a healthy bone marrow donor. The CDR3 runs 15 residues. The V end was cut by 3 bases, the J end by 4 bases, with 15 bases between. Looked up from germline, CDR1 is SGHTA and CDR2 is FQGNSA. Sequencing was done on a sample of PBMCs. The source is a male donor in good health and CMV-seronegative. The genes are TRBV7-2 and TRBJ1-2; maybe TRBD1 (5 bases). The CDR3 nucleotides read TGTGCCAGCAGCTTCTCGGGGGATTGGGGCTATGGCTACACCTTC. It specifies CASSFSGDWGYGYTF.